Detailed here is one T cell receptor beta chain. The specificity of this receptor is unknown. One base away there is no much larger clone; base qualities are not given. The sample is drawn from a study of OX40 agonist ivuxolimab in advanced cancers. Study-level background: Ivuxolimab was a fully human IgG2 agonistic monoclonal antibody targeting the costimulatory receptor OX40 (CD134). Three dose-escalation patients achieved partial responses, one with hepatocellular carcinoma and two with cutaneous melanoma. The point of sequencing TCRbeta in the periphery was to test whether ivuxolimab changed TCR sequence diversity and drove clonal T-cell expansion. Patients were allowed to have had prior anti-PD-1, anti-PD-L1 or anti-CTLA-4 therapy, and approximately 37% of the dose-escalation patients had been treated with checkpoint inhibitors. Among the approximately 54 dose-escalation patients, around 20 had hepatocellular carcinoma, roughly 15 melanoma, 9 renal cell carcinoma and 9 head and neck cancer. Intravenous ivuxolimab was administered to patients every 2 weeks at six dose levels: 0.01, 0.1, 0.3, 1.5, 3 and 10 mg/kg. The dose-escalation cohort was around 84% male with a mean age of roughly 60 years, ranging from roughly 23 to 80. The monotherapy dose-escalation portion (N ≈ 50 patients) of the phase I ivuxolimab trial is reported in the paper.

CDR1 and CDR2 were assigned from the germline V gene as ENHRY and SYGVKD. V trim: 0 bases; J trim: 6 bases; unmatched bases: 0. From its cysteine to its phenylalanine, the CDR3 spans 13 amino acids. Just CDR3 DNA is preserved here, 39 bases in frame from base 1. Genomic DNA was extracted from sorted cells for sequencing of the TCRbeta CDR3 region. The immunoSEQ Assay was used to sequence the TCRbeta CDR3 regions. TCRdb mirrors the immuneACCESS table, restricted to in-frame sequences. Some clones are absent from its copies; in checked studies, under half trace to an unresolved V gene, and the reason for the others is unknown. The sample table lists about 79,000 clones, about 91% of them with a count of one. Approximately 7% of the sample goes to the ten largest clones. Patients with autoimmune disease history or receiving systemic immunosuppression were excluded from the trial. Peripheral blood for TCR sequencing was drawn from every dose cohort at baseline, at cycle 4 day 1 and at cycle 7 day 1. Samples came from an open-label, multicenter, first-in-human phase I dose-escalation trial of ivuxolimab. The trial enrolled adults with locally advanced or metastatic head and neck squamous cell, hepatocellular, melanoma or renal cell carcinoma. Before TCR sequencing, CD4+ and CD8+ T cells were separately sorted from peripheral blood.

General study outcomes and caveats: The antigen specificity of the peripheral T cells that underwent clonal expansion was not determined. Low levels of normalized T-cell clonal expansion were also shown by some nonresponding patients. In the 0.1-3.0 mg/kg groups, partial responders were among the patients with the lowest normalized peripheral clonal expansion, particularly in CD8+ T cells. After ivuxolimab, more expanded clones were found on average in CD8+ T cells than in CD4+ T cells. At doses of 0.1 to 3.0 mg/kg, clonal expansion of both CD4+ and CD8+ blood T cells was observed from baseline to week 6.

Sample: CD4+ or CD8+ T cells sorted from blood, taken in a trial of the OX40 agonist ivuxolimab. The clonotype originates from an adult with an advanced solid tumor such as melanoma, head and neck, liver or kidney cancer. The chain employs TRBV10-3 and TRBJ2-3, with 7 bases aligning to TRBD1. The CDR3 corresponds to CAISESRGDTQYF. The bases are TGTGCCATCAGTGAGTCCAGGGGGGATACGCAGTATTTT.